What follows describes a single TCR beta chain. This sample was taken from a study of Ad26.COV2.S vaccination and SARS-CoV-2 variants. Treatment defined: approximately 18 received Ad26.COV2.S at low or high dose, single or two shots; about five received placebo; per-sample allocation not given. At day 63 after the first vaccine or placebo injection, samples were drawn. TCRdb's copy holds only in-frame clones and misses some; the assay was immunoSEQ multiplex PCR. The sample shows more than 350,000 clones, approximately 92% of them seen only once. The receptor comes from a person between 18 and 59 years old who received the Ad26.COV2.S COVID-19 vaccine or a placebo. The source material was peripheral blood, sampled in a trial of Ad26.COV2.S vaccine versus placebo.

The CDR3 protein is CASSQEIPLPGLEPTDTQYF. The CDR3 DNA is TGCGCCAGCAGCCAAGAAATTCCGCTTCCGGGACTAGAACCAACAGATACGCAGTATTTT. V is TRBV4-1 and J is TRBJ2-3, with 8 bases identical to TRBD2. Germline trimming cut 0 bases from V and 3 bases from J; bases unmatched to any gene: 17. From germline, CDR1 is MGHRA and CDR2 YSYEKL. The CDR3 is 20 residues long.